This T cell receptor (beta chain) was found in a study of blood T cells in healthy people across ages (dated by TCRdb to the mid-2010s). In the study overall: In model experiments, template switching captured about one uniquely barcoded TCR beta cDNA molecule for every two T cells. Using deep sequencing normalized with unique cDNA molecular identifiers, the study measured how TCR beta repertoire diversity changes with age. Using the same blood draw, the study looked at two additional independent replicas of 1 million unique cDNA reads for two donors, one aged 18 to 29 and the other aged 80 or older. Four age groups were formed from the donors: young (average approximately 15 years), middle-aged (around 37), aged (roughly 58) and long-lived (about 75). To avoid experimental bias, donors of different ages were distributed randomly across sequencing lanes. Broad study findings and their caveats: Because donor CMV infection status was unknown, age-related changes in expanded clonotypes were potentially confounded. A strong correlation was found between observed TCR beta diversity and the percentage of naive T cells measured by flow cytometry. Observed TCR beta diversity per million T cells fell roughly linearly with age, and a significant reduction was already apparent by age around 39. Estimates of total diversity based on one million sequenced T cells were regarded as lower bounds and as underestimates. Because profiling used bulk unsorted PBMCs, naive and antigen-experienced compartments could not be compared conclusively. Compared with the aged group, the long-lived group had more naive CD4+ T cells, fewer expanded clones and increased TCR diversity, suggesting age selection.

Donors were roughly 40 systemically healthy Caucasian individuals from Russia aged about 6 to 100 years. Each donor gave ten milliliters of peripheral blood, collected into EDTA-treated Vacutainer tubes. PBMCs were isolated by Ficoll-Paque density-gradient centrifugation, with at least 7 million obtained per sample. Total RNA, at least 5 micrograms per sample, was extracted from PBMCs with Trizol reagent. The percentages of naive CD45RAhigh/CD27high T cells were determined by flow cytometry on a PBMC aliquot from every donor. This clonotype was counted a few times. Its antigen specificity is not known. Base qualities are not at hand, and no much larger clone is one base apart. V is pruned by 0 bases and J by 7 bases, leaving 8 bases of the junction without a gene match. As encoded in the germline V gene (reference sequence), CDR1 is DFQATT while CDR2 is SNEGSKA. The CDR3 measures 15 amino acids from cysteine to phenylalanine. Solely the CDR3 DNA is kept, with 45 bases framed from the first base.

Libraries were prepared through 5' RACE. Reads for this sample came from an Illumina HiSeq 2500. A second PCR of roughly 7 to 11 cycles was performed with a sample-barcoded 5' primer and a J-beta primer mix. A unique molecular identifier was introduced onto each TCR beta cDNA molecule by a template-switch 5' adaptor carrying 12 random nucleotides. Each sample yielded at least 2.5 million CDR3-containing paired-end reads. First-strand cDNA synthesis was performed from all RNA using the Mint cDNA synthesis kit, with priming by a TRBC-specific oligonucleotide. Following uracil-DNA glycosylase treatment, a first 18-cycle PCR with universal primers M1SS and BC2_uni_R was performed on all cDNA. The source study handled its data this way. Each sample was normalized by randomly selecting 1 million high-quality reads, each carrying a distinct molecular identifier. Instead of being binned into consensus sequences, reads that shared molecular identifiers were thrown out. MiTCR, set to a Q25 quality threshold and the strictest error-elimination algorithm, was used for CDR3 identification, clonotype clustering and error correction. A nonparametric unseen species model using Euler transformation provided a lower-bound estimate of total TCR beta diversity. TCRdb trimmed the raw reads at Q25, called clones with MiXCR and kept productive beta chains. Each entry merges the rows of one CDR3 protein and shows their most common DNA and genes. These V and J calls rely on TCRdb rather than the paper's analysis. This sample gives 650,000 to 1,000,000 distinct CDR3 sequences in total; more than 35% of them show up just once. Of the sample, roughly 18% is held by the ten largest clones.

The TCR originated in an elderly man in good health. Sequenced sample: blood. Rearrangement joined TRBV20-1 to TRBJ2-5, and TRBD2 aligns with 10 junction nucleotides. The nucleotide sequence reads TGCAGTGCTAGAGATCCCGCTAGCGGGAGAGGGACCCAGTACTTC. Translation gives CSARDPASGRGTQYF.